The 31 T cell receptor beta chains in this list originate from one sample, sequenced in a study of blood T cell repertoires in COVID-19. Sequenced by immunoSEQ multiplex PCR; TCRdb stores in-frame clones only, minus some. The sample has 150,000 to 200,000 clones, about 92% seen once. The sequencing input was peripheral blood. These TCRs come from a man between 60 and 75 years old with active or convalescent COVID-19.

The chain joins TRBV3-1 (or the pseudogene TRBV3-2) to TRBJ2-1; 8 bases map to TRBD2. This CDR3 region has 18 residues. The J segment lost 1 base and the V segment lost 4 bases, leaving 12 bases of the junction unmatched. Germline V gene lookup returns CDR1 LGHDT and CDR2 YNNKEL (reference sequence). The CDR3 loop reads CASSPGATSGPSYNEQFF. CDR3 DNA: TGTGCCAGCAGCCCCGGTGCTACTAGCGGACCATCCTACAATGAGCAGTTCTTC.

This clone was counted only a few times. The chain uses TRBV29-1 and TRBJ1-2; D perhaps matches TRBD1 (6 bases). V lost 4 bases to trimming and J lost 7 bases, with 16 bases between them. The germline gives CDR1 SQVTM, CDR2 ANQGSEA. The length of the CDR3 is 13 residues. The chain's CDR3 is CSVALQGSTGYTF. CDR3 bases: TGCAGCGTTGCACTACAGGGATCTACTGGCTACACCTTC. Based on the CDR3 plus reference TRBV29-1 and TRBJ1-2, the full variable domain is SAVISQKPSRDICQRGTSLTIQCQVDSQVTMMFWYRQQPGQSLTLIATANQGSEATYESGFVIDKFPISRPNLTFSTLTVSNMSPEDSSIYLCSVALQGSTGYTFGSGTRLTVV.

The V call is TRBV29-1, the J call TRBJ1-1; no reliable D call. Trimming pared 4 bases from V and 1 base from J, leaving 4 bases between. The CDR3 extends over 11 amino acids. Looked up from germline, CDR1 is SQVTM and CDR2 is ANQGSEA. The CDR3 sequence is CSVGQNTEAFF. DNA of the CDR3: TGCAGCGTTGGTCAGAACACTGAAGCTTTCTTT. The whole variable domain, remainder taken from reference TRBV29-1 and TRBJ1-1, is SAVISQKPSRDICQRGTSLTIQCQVDSQVTMMFWYRQQPGQSLTLIATANQGSEATYESGFVIDKFPISRPNLTFSTLTVSNMSPEDSSIYLCSVGQNTEAFFGQGTRLTVV.

The chain uses TRBV29-1 and TRBJ1-2; D is possibly TRBD1 (6 bases). The V and J ends lost 4 bases and 0 bases respectively, with 12 bases between them. The CDR3 is 14 amino acids. Germline V gene data show CDR1 as SQVTM and CDR2 as ANQGSEA. The CDR3 DNA reads TGCAGCGTTGGACAGGCCTGGGCTAACTATGGCTACACCTTC. It specifies CSVGQAWANYGYTF.

This sequence joins TRBV5-1 and TRBJ1-4; TRBD1 aligns across 9 bases. The germline CDR1 and CDR2 sequences are SGHRS and YFSETQ. V shed 4 bases, J shed 0 bases, and the junction held 7 bases outside the gene matches. The CDR3 covers 17 residues. The CDR3 here is CASSGGTGHATNEKLFF. The CDR3 DNA sequence: TGCGCCAGCAGCGGAGGGACAGGGCACGCAACTAATGAAAAACTGTTTTTT.

The chain is built from TRBV5-1 and TRBJ2-2; tentatively, D is TRBD1 (5 bases). CDR3 length: 15 residues. The V end lost 0 bases, the J end lost 8 bases, and 14 bases lay between the germline ends. CDR1 SGHRS and CDR2 YFSETQ come from the germline V gene. In DNA form, the CDR3 reads TGCGCCAGCAGCTTGGAGACAGTCGAAGAGGGGGAGCTGTTTTTT. Encoded protein: CASSLETVEEGELFF.

This rearrangement joins TRBV11-2 to TRBJ2-3; D remains unclear. Germline V lookup: CDR1 SGHAT, CDR2 FQNNGV. V was trimmed by 5 bases and J by 4 bases, leaving 10 bases between them. CDR3 length: 13 residues. The CDR3 loop reads CASSPRRADTQYF. The CDR3 DNA reads as TGTGCCAGCAGCCCACGTCGGGCAGATACGCAGTATTTT.

The CDR3, as DNA: TGTGCCAGCAGTAACCTCCGGGTCCACGCCGACGAGCAGTACTTC. This sequence encodes CASSNLRVHADEQYF. This chain connects TRBV6-6 to TRBJ2-7; D is ambiguous. This CDR3 has 15 residues. From germline, CDR1 is MNHNY and CDR2 SVGAGI (reference sequence). V was clipped by 5 bases and J by 5 bases, with 19 bases between them.

This chain joins TRBV12-3 or TRBV12-4 and TRBJ2-7; D possibly corresponds to TRBD1 (6 bases). This CDR3 contains 13 residues. The V end was cut by 1 base, the J end by 6 bases, with 10 bases between. CDR3 region: CASSLGTVSEQYF. Written as DNA, the CDR3 is TGTGCCAGCAGTTTAGGGACAGTCTCCGAGCAGTACTTC.

This chain connects TRBV5-4 to TRBJ1-1; TRBD1 agrees at 9 bases. The J segment lost 6 bases and the V segment lost 5 bases, leaving 11 bases of the junction unmatched. The germline V gene has CDR1 SGHNT and CDR2 YYREEE (reference sequence). This CDR3 is 15 amino acids long. The CDR3 region has the DNA TGTGCCAGCAGGGAAACAGGGGGCACTATTTCTGAAGCTTTCTTT. This gives the protein CASRETGGTISEAFF.

The chain links TRBV28 to TRBJ1-2; the match to TRBD1 covers 7 bases. The CDR3 is 12 residues long. Germline values: CDR1 MDHEN, CDR2 SYDVKM. J gave up 7 bases and V 6 bases, and 5 bases lay outside the gene matches. CDR3 residues: CASRENRGGYTF. CDR3 in DNA: TGTGCCAGCAGGGAGAACAGGGGTGGCTACACCTTC.

This chain uses TRBV11-2 with TRBJ1-1, with D possibly TRBD1 on 6 matching bases. The germline CDR1 and CDR2 sequences are SGHAT and FQNNGV. Trimming shortened V by 0 bases and J by 13 bases, and 18 bases separated the two germline ends. The CDR3 spans 14 residues. CDR3 DNA sequence: TGTGCCAGCAGCTTAGAAGCAGGGACAAATTTGGGTTTCTTT. It specifies CASSLEAGTNLGFF.

This rearrangement joins TRBV18 to TRBJ2-5, with D tentatively TRBD2 (6 bases). The CDR3 is 13 amino acids. V lost 3 bases, J lost 10 bases, and 15 bases lay in between. The V gene's germline CDR1 is KGHSH and CDR2 LQKENI. In DNA form, the CDR3 reads TGTGCCAGCTCACCTAGCGGCTCCGGACGCCAGTACTTC. This gives the protein CASSPSGSGRQYF. Variable domain in full (rest from reference TRBV18 and TRBJ2-5): NAGVMQNPRHLVRRRGQEARLRCSPMKGHSHVYWYRQLPEEGLKFMVYLQKENIIDESGMPKERFSAEFPKEGPSILRIQQVVRGDSAAYFCASSPSGSGRQYFGPGTRLLVL.

The chain uses TRBV4-2 and TRBJ1-1; tentatively, D is TRBD1 (5 bases). This CDR3 contains 14 residues. CDR1 is LGHNA, CDR2 YNFKEQ, per germline. Trimming took off 5 bases at V and 3 bases at J, with 13 bases between the two ends. In nucleotides, the CDR3 is TGTGCCAGCAGCACGACGGTAGGGGACACTGAAGCTTTCTTT. Translating gives CASSTTVGDTEAFF.

The V and J genes are TRBV7-2 and TRBJ2-3; TRBD2 matches at 11 bases. Germline V gives CDR1 SGHTA, CDR2 FQGNSA. V dropped 1 base and J dropped 11; count of bases not matched to a gene: 8. This CDR3 contains 15 residues. CDR3 bases: TGTGCCAGCAGCTTAGACCTAGCGGGGGGAAATAGGCAGTATTTT. It codes for CASSLDLAGGNRQYF. Full variable domain (outside the CDR3, taken from reference TRBV7-2 and TRBJ2-3): GAGVSQSPSNKVTEKGKDVELRCDPISGHTALYWYRQSLGQGLEFLIYFQGNSAPDKSGLPSDRFSAERTGGSVSTLTIQRTQQEDSAVYLCASSLDLAGGNRQYFGPGTRLTVL.

J is TRBJ2-3 and V is TRBV2, with 8 nucleotides matching TRBD2. Germline-derived CDR1 and CDR2 are SNHLY and FYNNEI. J was trimmed by 6 bases and V by 5 bases; bases with no gene match: 7. The CDR3 is 14 amino acids. CDR3 protein: CASSLASGPDTQYF. CDR3 DNA: TGTGCCAGCAGTCTGGCTAGCGGGCCGGATACGCAGTATTTT.

The chain couples TRBV5-1 to TRBJ2-5; D uncertain. Trimming left V 0 bases short and J 2 bases short, with 5 bases between. Germline CDR1 SGHRS, CDR2 YFSETQ. This CDR3 has 13 amino acids. Here the CDR3 DNA reads TGCGCCAGCAGCTTGGGAGAACAAGAGACCCAGTACTTC. This translates into CASSLGEQETQYF.

As concerns this clone: Other nucleotide sequences in the sample specify the same CDR3. V gene TRBV3-1 (or the pseudogene TRBV3-2) combines with J gene TRBJ2-1; a weak D match, TRBD2 (7 bases). V was shortened by 0 bases and J by 7 bases, with 10 bases between the two germline ends. The CDR3 covers 14 residues. The germline gives CDR1 LGHDT, CDR2 YNNKEL (reference sequence). As DNA, the CDR3 is TGTGCCAGCAGCCAAGAAGGGGGGGGTAATGAGCAGTTCTTC. This gives the protein CASSQEGGGNEQFF.

This sequence joins TRBV18 and TRBJ1-1; unclear D gene. V shed 2 bases and J shed 3 bases, with 7 bases lying between them. There are 13 residues in the CDR3. Per the germline V gene, CDR1 is KGHSH and CDR2 is LQKENI. The CDR3 nucleotides read TGTGCCAGCTCACCAGGGAGGGACACTGAAGCTTTCTTT. Encoded protein: CASSPGRDTEAFF.

The gene calls are TRBV2 and TRBJ2-1, with 7 bases matching TRBD1. Trimming removed 5 bases from V and 9 bases from J; junction bases left unmatched: 10. From germline, CDR1 is SNHLY and CDR2 FYNNEI. CDR3 length equals 14 residues. CDR3 amino acids: CASSYEGAASEQFF. The CDR3 DNA sequence: TGTGCCAGCAGTTATGAGGGGGCGGCAAGTGAGCAGTTCTTC.

The CDR3 coding sequence is TGTGCCAGCAGTGAATTTTACAGGGGGAACACTGAAGCTTTCTTT. This codes for CASSEFYRGNTEAFF. The chain uses TRBV25-1 and TRBJ1-1, with 7 bases that match TRBD1. CDR1 MGHDK and CDR2 SYGVNS come from the germline V gene. The CDR3 runs to 15 residues. The V and J ends lost 1 base and 1 base, in that order; junction bases with no gene match: 3.

Concerning this clone: The junction departs from the called germline gene at one end, perhaps through a read error. The rearrangement uses TRBV6-5 and TRBJ2-2; 9 nucleotides align to TRBD1. The CDR3 loop spans 14 amino acids. CDR1 and CDR2 from the germline V gene are MNHEY and SVGAGI. CDR3 region: CASNYRGQGGELFF. The CDR3 coding sequence is TGTGCCAGCAATTACAGGGGGCAGGGCGGGGAGCTGTTTTTT.

The chain recombines TRBV11-2 with TRBJ1-1; 8 positions match TRBD1. This CDR3 is built from 14 residues. Germline CDR1 SGHAT, CDR2 FQNNGV. J gave up 4 bases and V 5 bases, and 6 bases lay outside the gene matches. CDR3 loop: CASSRRQGTTEAFF. In nucleotides, the CDR3 is TGTGCCAGCAGCCGACGACAGGGGACCACTGAAGCTTTCTTT.

J is TRBJ1-1 and V is TRBV5-1; D gene uncertain. Deletions cut 0 bases from V and 1 base from J, with 7 bases between. The CDR3 totals 14 residues. Germline CDR1 reads SGHRS; CDR2 reads YFSETQ. The CDR3 coding sequence is TGCGCCAGCAGCTTGGGGGCCCAGAACACTGAAGCTTTCTTT. This encodes CASSLGAQNTEAFF.

The chain has TRBV12-3 or TRBV12-4 and TRBJ1-1; D gene unclear. The CDR3 length is 13 residues. The ends were cut back, 7 bases at V and 7 bases at J, with 16 bases in the middle. In nucleotides, the CDR3 is TGTGCCAGCACCTTTGGGCGGGAAATTGAAGCTTTCTTT. It codes for CASTFGREIEAFF.

This chain links TRBV2 with TRBJ1-1; a possible D gene is TRBD1 (6 bases). This CDR3 region has 19 residues. The V gene's germline CDR1 is SNHLY and CDR2 FYNNEI. Trimming removed 4 bases from V and 2 bases from J, with 26 bases in between. DNA for the CDR3: TGTGCCAGCAGTGCCGGGCAGGGTCAGGTAGGGGGGGCCAACACTGAAGCTTTCTTT. It yields the protein CASSAGQGQVGGANTEAFF.

This clone has a single count. The chain combines TRBV5-1 with TRBJ2-2, with D perhaps matching TRBD1 (5 bases). The CDR3 is made up of 13 amino acids. The germline V gene encodes CDR1 SGHRS and CDR2 YFSETQ. Trimming took 0 bases from V and 7 from J, leaving 7 bases between them. DNA of the CDR3: TGCGCCAGCAGCTTGGGGGGCGGCGGGGAGCTGTTTTTT. This translates into CASSLGGGGELFF.

CDR3 residues: CASSPGGQGAQETQYF. CDR3 nucleotide sequence: TGTGCCAGCAGTCCAGGGGGACAGGGGGCCCAAGAGACCCAGTACTTC. The chain joins TRBV25-1 to TRBJ2-5, with 12 positions matching TRBD1. In germline, CDR1 is MGHDK, CDR2 SYGVNS. V was clipped by 5 bases and J by 1 base; unmatched bases: 5. There are 16 residues in the CDR3.

The chain is built from TRBV5-1 and TRBJ1-1, with D tentatively TRBD1 (6 bases). This CDR3 is built from 14 residues. The V gene's germline CDR1 is SGHRS and CDR2 YFSETQ. Trimming removed 4 bases from V and 6 bases from J, with 16 bases in between. CDR3 amino acids: CASSPIQGSSEAFF. The CDR3 DNA reads TGCGCCAGCAGCCCTATCCAGGGGAGCTCTGAAGCTTTCTTT.

This chain joins TRBV5-6 and TRBJ1-4; D remains unclear. The V gene lost 0 bases and the J gene lost 0 bases, with 15 bases spanning the gap. The germline V gene has CDR1 SGHDT and CDR2 YYEEEE. The CDR3 contains 18 residues. CDR3: CASSLVGPVLATNEKLFF. The DNA for the CDR3 is TGTGCCAGCAGCTTGGTTGGTCCTGTACTGGCAACTAATGAAAAACTGTTTTTT.

This clone showed up just once. The chain employs TRBV18 and TRBJ1-1; D is possibly TRBD1 (6 bases). The CDR3 is 16 amino acids. Between the trimmed V and J ends, which lost 0 bases and 4 bases, there was a span of 15 bases. The germline gives CDR1 KGHSH, CDR2 LQKENI. The CDR3 DNA sequence: TGTGCCAGCTCACCACCGGGGGCCCTACGAGGCACTGAAGCTTTCTTT. This gives the protein CASSPPGALRGTEAFF.